Following are 7 T cell receptor beta chains from one sample sequenced in a study of blood T cell repertoires in COVID-19. TCRdb's table, derived via immunoSEQ multiplex PCR, lists solely in-frame clones and lacks some. The sample shows 280,000 or so clones, approximately 86% of them seen only once. Specimen: peripheral blood. Receptors were obtained from a woman aged 30 to 39 who had recovered from COVID-19.

This clone was seen only once. The CDR3 bases are TGTGCCAGCAGTAGGTTGACGACAATCCCTGGAAACACCATATATTTT. It is translated as CASSRLTTIPGNTIYF. This chain uses TRBV7-9 with TRBJ1-3; D is unresolved. Trimming shortened V by 6 bases and J by 2 bases, and 17 bases separated the two germline ends. The length of the CDR3 is 16 residues. CDR1 and CDR2 from the germline V gene are SEHNR and FQNEAQ (reference sequence).

This chain uses TRBV5-6 with TRBJ2-5; D gene unclear. Germline assignment: CDR1 SGHDT and CDR2 YYEEEE. Trimming stripped 2 bases from V and 5 bases from J, with 4 bases between. CDR3 size: 11 residues. CDR3 region: CASSFMETQYF. In nucleotides, the CDR3 is TGTGCCAGCAGCTTCATGGAGACCCAGTACTTC.

V is TRBV5-4 and J is TRBJ1-2; 7 bases fit TRBD1. V gave up 5 bases and J gave up 10 bases; unmatched junction bases: 11. CDR1 and CDR2 from the germline V gene are SGHNT and YYREEE (reference sequence). The CDR3 is 13 residues long. The CDR3 loop is CASRTKGQQNYTF. The CDR3 region has the DNA TGTGCCAGCAGAACTAAGGGACAGCAAAACTACACCTTC.

This clone was detected a few times. The chain uses TRBV10-1 and TRBJ1-1; D is possibly TRBD1 (5 bases). Looked up from germline, CDR1 is WNHNN and CDR2 is SYGVQD (reference sequence). V lost 2 bases and J lost 9, with 7 bases in between. The CDR3 runs to 11 residues. In DNA form, the CDR3 reads TGCGCCAGCAGTGAGAAGGGGAAAGCTTTCTTT. Protein sequence: CASSEKGKAFF.

The chain is built from TRBV4-3 and TRBJ1-1; D ambiguous. Germline lookup yields CDR1 LGHNA and CDR2 YSLEER. Trimming removed 0 bases from V and 2 bases from J, with 10 bases in between. The CDR3 runs to 15 residues. CDR3 sequence reads: CASSQDRGINTEAFF. CDR3 DNA: TGCGCCAGCAGCCAAGATCGAGGAATCAACACTGAAGCTTTCTTT.

This clone was observed once. This chain joins TRBV7-3 and TRBJ2-5; a possible D gene is TRBD1 (6 bases). The germline V gene has CDR1 SGHTA and CDR2 FQGTGA. The CDR3 is made up of 17 amino acids. The V and J ends lost 1 base and 0 bases respectively, with 15 bases between them. In nucleotides, the CDR3 is TGTGCCAGCAGCTTAATTGGGGGCTCTATGTACCAAGAGACCCAGTACTTC. This gives the protein CASSLIGGSMYQETQYF.

Regarding this clone: An end of the junction differs from the germline gene, which may be a read error. The V call is TRBV7-8, the J call TRBJ2-3; 8 nucleotides agree with TRBD2. The germline V gene encodes CDR1 SGHVS and CDR2 FQNEAQ. The length of the CDR3 is 15 residues. CDR3 amino acids: CASSLGLVNTDTQYF. CDR3 coding DNA: TGCGCCAGCAGCTTGGGACTAGTAAACACAGATACGCAGTATTTT.